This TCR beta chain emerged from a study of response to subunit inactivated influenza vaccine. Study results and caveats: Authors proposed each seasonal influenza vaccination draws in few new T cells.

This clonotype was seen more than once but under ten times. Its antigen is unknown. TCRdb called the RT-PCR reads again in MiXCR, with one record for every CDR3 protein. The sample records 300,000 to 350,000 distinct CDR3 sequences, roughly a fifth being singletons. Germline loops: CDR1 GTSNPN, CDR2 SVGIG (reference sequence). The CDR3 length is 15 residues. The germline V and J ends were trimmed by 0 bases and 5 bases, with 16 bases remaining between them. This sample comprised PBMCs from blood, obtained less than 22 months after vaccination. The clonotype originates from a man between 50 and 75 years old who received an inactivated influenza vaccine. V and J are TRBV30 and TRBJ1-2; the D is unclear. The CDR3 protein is CAWSVGLGIGYGYTF. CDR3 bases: TGTGCCTGGAGTGTAGGACTGGGGATAGGGTATGGCTACACCTTC.